The 12 T cell receptor beta chains reported below all come from one sample, sequenced in a study of cytomegalovirus exposure and HLA in healthy donors. PCR involved 60 Vbeta and 13 Jbeta primers. Method: immunoSEQ multiplex PCR; TCRdb's copy keeps in-frame clones and lacks some. The table records some 170,000 clones, approximately 82% of them present only once. What was sequenced was PBMCs. The receptors were sampled from a woman aged 25-40 years in good health and CMV-seronegative.

This clone was counted a single time. J is TRBJ2-5 and V is TRBV11-3; TRBD2 agrees at 12 bases. This CDR3 is 16 amino acids long. Looked up from germline, CDR1 is SGHNT and CDR2 is YENEEA. V lost 4 bases to trimming and J lost 5 bases; unmatched junction nucleotides: 8. The chain's CDR3 is CASSSRLAGEGETQYF. CDR3 nucleotide sequence: TGTGCCAGCAGCTCTAGACTAGCGGGAGAAGGGGAGACCCAGTACTTC.

Of note for this clone: A read error may produce the germline difference seen at one junction end. The rearrangement joins TRBV7-7 to TRBJ2-5, with 12 bases fitting TRBD2. Germline V lookup: CDR1 SSHAT, CDR2 FNYEAQ (reference sequence). The length of the CDR3 is 17 residues. The CDR3 here is CASSFVDRLAGEETQYF. For the CDR3, the DNA is TGTGCTAGCAGCTTCGTAGATCGACTAGCGGGAGAAGAGACCCAGTACTTC. Drawing the rest from reference TRBV7-7 and TRBJ2-5, the complete variable domain is GAGVSQSPRYKVTKRGQDVTLRCDPISSHATLYWYQQALGQGPEFLTYFNYEAQPDKSGLPSDRFSAERPEGSISTLTIQRTEQRDSAMYRCASSFVDRLAGEETQYFGPGTRLLVL.

This clone was counted only a few times. The gene calls are TRBV5-4 and TRBJ2-3; TRBD2 aligns across 11 bases. CDR1 SGHNT and CDR2 YYREEE come from the germline V gene (reference sequence). V trimming: 4 bases; J trimming: 2 bases; junction bases outside the gene matches: 6. The CDR3 covers 16 residues. The CDR3 region is CASSMGTSGITDTQYF. In nucleotides, the CDR3 is TGTGCCAGCAGCATGGGGACTAGCGGTATCACAGATACGCAGTATTTT. The full variable domain, completed using reference TRBV5-4 and TRBJ2-3, is ETGVTQSPTHLIKTRGQQVTLRCSSQSGHNTVSWYQQALGQGPQFIFQYYREEENGRGNFPPRFSGLQFPNYSSELNVNALELDDSALYLCASSMGTSGITDTQYFGPGTRLTVL.

The chain joins TRBV10-3 to TRBJ2-3; 7 bases match TRBD2. Trimming removed 1 base from V and 1 base from J; junction bases left unmatched: 5. This CDR3 comprises 16 residues. Germline CDR1 is ENHRY and CDR2 is SYGVKD. The CDR3 spells CAISEWTRRGTDTQYF. The CDR3 DNA reads as TGTGCCATCAGTGAGTGGACTAGAAGGGGCACAGATACGCAGTATTTT.

This rearrangement joins TRBV18 to TRBJ2-1; weak D call: TRBD1 (5 bases). V was cut by 8 bases and J by 5 bases, with 19 bases left in between. Germline CDR1 KGHSH, CDR2 LQKENI. This CDR3 comprises 15 residues. DNA for the CDR3: TGTGCCAGCGGCCTTCTAGGACAAGGAAACAATGAGCAGTTCTTC. Its translation is CASGLLGQGNNEQFF. The full variable domain, with the rest looked up from reference TRBV18 and TRBJ2-1, is NAGVMQNPRHLVRRRGQEARLRCSPMKGHSHVYWYRQLPEEGLKFMVYLQKENIIDESGMPKERFSAEFPKEGPSILRIQQVVRGDSAAYFCASGLLGQGNNEQFFGPGTRLTVL.

The chain employs TRBV27 and TRBJ2-7; TRBD2 is a possible D gene (6 bases). There are 14 residues in the CDR3. CDR1 is MNHEY and CDR2 is SMNVEV in the germline V gene (reference sequence). The V end was cut by 6 bases, the J end by 6 bases, with 18 bases between. The CDR3 region is CASRDPSRGSEQYF. For the CDR3, the DNA is TGTGCCAGCAGGGATCCCAGTCGGGGGAGCGAGCAGTACTTC.

The V gene is TRBV6-1, the J gene TRBJ2-7; D is perhaps TRBD2 (5 bases). The CDR3 sequence is 14 residues long. Trimming stripped 3 bases from V and 2 bases from J, with 11 bases between. CDR1 is MNHNS, CDR2 SASEGT, per germline. CDR3 region: CASSDRGKPYEQYF. CDR3 DNA: TGTGCCAGCAGTGATAGAGGGAAACCCTACGAGCAGTACTTC.

This clone was counted a few times. J is TRBJ1-4 and V is TRBV7-6; 8 nucleotides line up with TRBD1. Per the germline V gene, CDR1 is SGHVS and CDR2 is FNYEAQ. The CDR3 consists of 22 residues. V lost 5 bases to trimming and J lost 0 bases; unmatched junction nucleotides: 23. The CDR3 here is CASSRNIMGQVPDLATNEKLFF. CDR3 coding DNA: TGTGCCAGCAGCCGCAATATTATGGGACAGGTCCCTGACCTTGCAACTAATGAAAAACTGTTTTTT.

V is TRBV28 and J is TRBJ1-4; D gene unclear. The CDR3 sequence is 15 residues long. Trimming left V 3 bases short and J 7 bases short, with 15 bases between. Germline V gene lookup returns CDR1 MDHEN and CDR2 SYDVKM. CDR3: CASSFGSLNFEKLFF. The DNA for the CDR3 is TGTGCCAGCAGTTTCGGGTCCCTAAATTTTGAAAAACTGTTTTTT.

The genes are TRBV12-5 and TRBJ2-5; TRBD2 matches at 8 bases. The CDR3 is made up of 17 amino acids. Germline V gene lookup returns CDR1 LGHNT and CDR2 FRNRAP. Trimming at V came to 7 bases and at J to 4 bases, leaving 17 bases not matched to a gene. The CDR3 bases are TGTGCTAGTGCAACTGGGGCTAGCGGGCACGGGGGAGAGACCCAGTACTTC. Translation gives CASATGASGHGGETQYF.

The V and J genes are TRBV19 and TRBJ1-1; D gene ambiguous. This CDR3 has 14 amino acids. V was shortened by 0 bases and J by 4 bases, with 9 bases between the two germline ends. The V gene's germline CDR1 is LNHDA and CDR2 SQIVND (reference sequence). CDR3 sequence: CASSIDRRGTEAFF. CDR3 DNA: TGTGCCAGTAGTATAGATCGCCGGGGCACTGAAGCTTTCTTT.

The V gene is TRBV5-6, the J gene TRBJ1-5, with D unresolved. This CDR3 has 13 residues. The V gene lost 0 bases and the J gene lost 7 bases, with 8 bases spanning the gap. Germline CDR1 and CDR2: SGHDT and YYEEEE. The CDR3 region is CASSLGARQPQHF. DNA of the CDR3: TGTGCCAGCAGCTTGGGAGCGAGGCAGCCCCAGCATTTT.